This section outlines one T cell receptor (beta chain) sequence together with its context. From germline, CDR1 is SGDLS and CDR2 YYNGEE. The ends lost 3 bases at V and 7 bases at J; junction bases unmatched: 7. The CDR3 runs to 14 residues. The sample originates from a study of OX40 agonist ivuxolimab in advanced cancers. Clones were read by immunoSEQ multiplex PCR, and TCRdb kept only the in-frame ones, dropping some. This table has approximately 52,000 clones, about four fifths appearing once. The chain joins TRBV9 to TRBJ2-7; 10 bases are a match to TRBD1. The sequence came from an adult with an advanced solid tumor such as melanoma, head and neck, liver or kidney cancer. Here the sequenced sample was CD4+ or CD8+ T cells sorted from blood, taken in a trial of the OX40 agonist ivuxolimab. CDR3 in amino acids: CASSAGTGVGEQYF. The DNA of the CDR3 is TGTGCCAGCAGCGCCGGGACAGGGGTAGGGGAGCAGTACTTC.